This TCR beta chain was captured by sequencing in a study of blood T cell repertoires in COVID-19. V dropped 4 bases and J dropped 4; count of bases not matched to a gene: 9. Germline loops: CDR1 SGHRS, CDR2 YFSETQ. This CDR3 has 15 amino acids. Generated by immunoSEQ multiplex PCR, the TCRdb table keeps only in-frame clones and is missing some. The sample shows about 490,000 clones, roughly 85% of them seen only once. This clonotype originated in a human donor in a cohort sampled during active COVID-19. The rearrangement joins TRBV5-1 to TRBJ2-7, with TRBD1 matching over 9 bases. The sequencing input was peripheral blood. CDR3 in amino acids: CASSVSTGGEYEQYF. CDR3 bases: TGCGCCAGCAGCGTCTCAACAGGGGGCGAATACGAGCAGTACTTC.